The rows below give T cell receptor beta chains drawn from one sample of a study of response to subunit inactivated influenza vaccine. MiXCR, run by TCRdb on the RT-PCR reads, gives a single entry per CDR3 protein. The repertoire holds roughly 570,000 distinct CDR3 sequences, with approximately 13% as singletons. Source: PBMCs from blood, taken more than 35 days after vaccination. The source of these receptors is a man aged 50 to 60 who received an inactivated influenza vaccine. CDR3s include the opening cysteine and the closing phenylalanine or tryptophan. The order of the fields is J gene, CDR3 length, V gene, D gene, clone size, CDR3 protein, CDR3 DNA. D genes are given only for firm matches. The listing skips clone size in some rows; elsewhere it reads once, few, many or a size class.

J gene: TRBJ2-7; CDR3 length: 14; V gene: TRBV29-1; D gene: TRBD2; clone size: few; CDR3 protein: CSVSSGSDSYEQYF; CDR3 DNA: TGCAGCGTTTCTAGCGGGAGTGACTCCTACGAGCAGTACTTC
J gene: TRBJ2-5; CDR3 length: 12; V gene: TRBV29-1; D gene: -; clone size: many; CDR3 protein: CSVLLGRGTQYF; CDR3 DNA: TGCAGCGTGTTACTAGGCCGGGGGACCCAGTACTTC
J gene: TRBJ2-1; CDR3 length: 16; V gene: TRBV20-1; D gene: TRBD2; clone size: -; CDR3 protein: CSARDWVSSGRNEQFF; CDR3 DNA: TGCAGTGCTAGAGATTGGGTGTCTAGCGGGAGGAATGAGCAGTTCTTC
J gene: TRBJ2-7; CDR3 length: 14; V gene: TRBV12-3/TRBV12-4; D gene: TRBD1; clone size: few; CDR3 protein: CASTGDRGPYEQYF; CDR3 DNA: TGTGCCAGCACCGGGGACAGGGGGCCCTACGAGCAGTACTTC
J gene: TRBJ1-1; CDR3 length: 15; V gene: TRBV12-3/TRBV12-4; D gene: TRBD1; clone size: many; CDR3 protein: CASSSSGGRNTEAFF; CDR3 DNA: TGTGCCAGCAGTTCCTCAGGGGGCCGGAACACTGAAGCTTTCTTT
J gene: TRBJ1-1; CDR3 length: 15; V gene: TRBV11-1; D gene: -; clone size: many; CDR3 protein: CASSRKRTMNTEAFF; CDR3 DNA: TGTGCCAGCAGCCGAAAACGGACTATGAACACTGAAGCTTTCTTT
J gene: TRBJ2-3; CDR3 length: 15; V gene: TRBV12-3/TRBV12-4; D gene: TRBD2; clone size: few; CDR3 protein: CASSPIAGAGDTQYF; CDR3 DNA: TGTGCCAGCAGCCCCATAGCGGGAGCCGGAGATACGCAGTATTTT
J gene: TRBJ1-5; CDR3 length: 13; V gene: TRBV6-2/TRBV6-3; D gene: -; clone size: many; CDR3 protein: CASREAGKQPQHF; CDR3 DNA: TGTGCCAGTAGGGAGGCGGGAAAACAGCCCCAGCATTTT
J gene: TRBJ2-7; CDR3 length: 15; V gene: TRBV10-3; D gene: TRBD2; clone size: -; CDR3 protein: CAISEPRGGPYEQYF; CDR3 DNA: TGTGCCATCAGTGAGCCCCGGGGGGGCCCCTACGAGCAGTACTTC
J gene: TRBJ2-3; CDR3 length: 18; V gene: TRBV7-6; D gene: TRBD2; clone size: few; CDR3 protein: CASSLELAGGTSTDTQYF; CDR3 DNA: TGTGCCAGCAGCTTAGAGCTAGCGGGGGGCACGAGCACAGATACGCAGTATTTT
J gene: TRBJ1-4; CDR3 length: 16; V gene: TRBV7-2; D gene: -; clone size: many; CDR3 protein: CASSLAQGATNEKLFF; CDR3 DNA: TGTGCCAGCAGCTTAGCACAGGGTGCAACTAATGAAAAACTGTTTTTT
J gene: TRBJ2-3; CDR3 length: 15; V gene: TRBV27; D gene: -; clone size: -; CDR3 protein: CASSFGTFSPDTQYF; CDR3 DNA: TGTGCCAGCAGTTTTGGGACGTTCAGTCCAGATACGCAGTATTTT
J gene: TRBJ2-2; CDR3 length: 15; V gene: TRBV4-2; D gene: -; clone size: many; CDR3 protein: CASSQDVAGPGELFF; CDR3 DNA: TGTGCCAGCAGCCAAGATGTGGCGGGACCCGGGGAGCTGTTTTTT
J gene: TRBJ2-7; CDR3 length: 12; V gene: TRBV12-3/TRBV12-4; D gene: -; clone size: many; CDR3 protein: CASSPTSYEQYF; CDR3 DNA: TGTGCCAGCAGCCCGACTTCCTACGAGCAGTACTTC
J gene: TRBJ2-1; CDR3 length: 15; V gene: TRBV20-1; D gene: TRBD2; clone size: few; CDR3 protein: CSARDRREPYNEQFF; CDR3 DNA: TGCAGTGCTAGAGATAGGCGGGAGCCCTACAATGAGCAGTTCTTC
J gene: TRBJ1-4; CDR3 length: 15; V gene: TRBV7-2; D gene: TRBD1; clone size: -; CDR3 protein: CASSARQGFGEKLFF; CDR3 DNA: TGTGCCAGCAGCGCACGACAGGGCTTTGGCGAAAAACTGTTTTTT
J gene: TRBJ2-2; CDR3 length: 19; V gene: TRBV29-1; D gene: TRBD2; clone size: few; CDR3 protein: CSAGGGGWTSGRGTGELFF; CDR3 DNA: TGCAGCGCAGGGGGAGGTGGATGGACTAGCGGGAGAGGTACCGGGGAGCTGTTTTTT
J gene: TRBJ2-3; CDR3 length: 18; V gene: TRBV11-2; D gene: -; clone size: -; CDR3 protein: CASSFGAVTRGRTDTQYF; CDR3 DNA: TGTGCCAGCAGCTTTGGGGCGGTTACTAGGGGACGGACAGATACGCAGTATTTT
J gene: TRBJ2-1; CDR3 length: 10; V gene: TRBV28; D gene: -; clone size: -; CDR3 protein: CATSYGGQFF; CDR3 DNA: TGTGCCACCTCCTATGGGGGGCAGTTCTTC
J gene: TRBJ1-2; CDR3 length: 13; V gene: TRBV7-9; D gene: TRBD1; clone size: many; CDR3 protein: CASSYRGNYGYTF; CDR3 DNA: TGTGCCAGCAGCTACAGGGGGAACTATGGCTACACCTTC
J gene: TRBJ2-7; CDR3 length: 16; V gene: TRBV12-3/TRBV12-4; D gene: -; clone size: few; CDR3 protein: CASSLISGNSSYEQYF; CDR3 DNA: TGTGCCAGCAGTTTAATTTCAGGGAACTCCTCCTACGAGCAGTACTTC
J gene: TRBJ2-2; CDR3 length: 16; V gene: TRBV9; D gene: -; clone size: -; CDR3 protein: CASSANRDHDTGELFF; CDR3 DNA: TGTGCCAGCAGCGCAAACCGGGACCACGACACCGGGGAGCTGTTTTTT
J gene: TRBJ2-1; CDR3 length: 15; V gene: TRBV28; D gene: TRBD2; clone size: -; CDR3 protein: CASSLREASYNEQFF; CDR3 DNA: TGTGCCAGCAGTTTACGGGAGGCCTCCTACAATGAGCAGTTCTTC
J gene: TRBJ1-4; CDR3 length: 15; V gene: TRBV7-9; D gene: -; clone size: -; CDR3 protein: CASSSQAGLGEKLFF; CDR3 DNA: TGTGCCAGCAGCTCCCAAGCCGGGTTGGGTGAAAAACTGTTTTTT
J gene: TRBJ2-3; CDR3 length: 13; V gene: TRBV20-1; D gene: -; clone size: few; CDR3 protein: CSAPAGSTDTQYF; CDR3 DNA: TGCAGTGCTCCCGCGGGAAGCACAGATACGCAGTATTTT
J gene: TRBJ2-7; CDR3 length: 16; V gene: TRBV20-1; D gene: TRBD1; clone size: many; CDR3 protein: CSARPLRTGSIYEQYF; CDR3 DNA: TGCAGTGCTAGGCCCCTCCGGACAGGGTCCATCTACGAGCAGTACTTC
J gene: TRBJ2-1; CDR3 length: 12; V gene: TRBV12-3/TRBV12-4; D gene: -; clone size: few; CDR3 protein: CASSLGPIEQFF; CDR3 DNA: TGTGCCAGCAGTTTAGGCCCAATTGAGCAGTTCTTC
J gene: TRBJ2-7; CDR3 length: 11; V gene: TRBV7-9; D gene: -; clone size: -; CDR3 protein: CASSNHYEQYF; CDR3 DNA: TGTGCCAGCAGCAACCACTACGAGCAGTACTTC
J gene: TRBJ2-1; CDR3 length: 14; V gene: TRBV27; D gene: -; clone size: -; CDR3 protein: CASSLQGPLNEQFF; CDR3 DNA: TGTGCCAGCAGCCTCCAAGGACCTCTCAATGAGCAGTTCTTC
J gene: TRBJ2-3; CDR3 length: 11; V gene: TRBV29-1; D gene: -; clone size: few; CDR3 protein: CSAAETDTQYF; CDR3 DNA: TGCAGCGCCGCAGAAACAGATACGCAGTATTTT
J gene: TRBJ2-7; CDR3 length: 12; V gene: TRBV7-2; D gene: -; clone size: -; CDR3 protein: CASTTGAYEQYF; CDR3 DNA: TGTGCCAGCACCACGGGAGCCTACGAGCAGTACTTC
J gene: TRBJ2-1; CDR3 length: 15; V gene: TRBV7-2; D gene: -; clone size: few; CDR3 protein: CASSLAVGEYNEQFF; CDR3 DNA: TGTGCCAGCAGCTTAGCTGTGGGGGAATACAATGAGCAGTTCTTC
J gene: TRBJ2-7; CDR3 length: 14; V gene: TRBV29-1; D gene: TRBD1; clone size: few; CDR3 protein: CSVEMGQVTYEQYF; CDR3 DNA: TGCAGCGTTGAAATGGGACAGGTAACCTACGAGCAGTACTTC
J gene: TRBJ2-2; CDR3 length: 16; V gene: TRBV7-9; D gene: -; clone size: once; CDR3 protein: CASSLADGPQTGELFF; CDR3 DNA: TGTGCCAGCAGCTTAGCGGACGGACCTCAGACCGGGGAGCTGTTTTTT
J gene: TRBJ1-4; CDR3 length: 16; V gene: TRBV4-3; D gene: -; clone size: -; CDR3 protein: CASSQAEGGWNEKLFF; CDR3 DNA: TGCGCCAGCAGCCAGGCAGAGGGCGGTTGGAATGAAAAACTGTTTTTT
J gene: TRBJ2-3; CDR3 length: 15; V gene: TRBV12-3/TRBV12-4; D gene: TRBD2; clone size: -; CDR3 protein: CASSLTGRASDTQYF; CDR3 DNA: TGTGCCAGCAGTTTAACCGGGAGGGCATCAGATACGCAGTATTTT
J gene: TRBJ2-2; CDR3 length: 16; V gene: TRBV9; D gene: -; clone size: few; CDR3 protein: CASSPQGGGNTGELFF; CDR3 DNA: TGTGCCAGCAGCCCTCAAGGGGGGGGGAACACCGGGGAGCTGTTTTTT
J gene: TRBJ2-7; CDR3 length: 15; V gene: TRBV5-1; D gene: TRBD1; clone size: few; CDR3 protein: CASSLQDRGHYEQYF; CDR3 DNA: TGCGCCAGCAGCTTACAGGACAGGGGCCACTACGAGCAGTACTTC
J gene: TRBJ1-6; CDR3 length: 17; V gene: TRBV28; D gene: -; clone size: -; CDR3 protein: CASSSPGRGSYNSPLHF; CDR3 DNA: TGTGCCAGCAGTTCCCCGGGGAGGGGGTCCTATAATTCACCCCTCCACTTT
J gene: TRBJ2-4; CDR3 length: 14; V gene: TRBV12-3/TRBV12-4; D gene: TRBD2; clone size: -; CDR3 protein: CASSLLAGEVIQYF; CDR3 DNA: TGTGCCAGCAGTTTGCTAGCGGGGGAGGTCATTCAGTACTTC
J gene: TRBJ2-3; CDR3 length: 14; V gene: TRBV20-1; D gene: -; clone size: -; CDR3 protein: CSAIVGGAVDTQYF; CDR3 DNA: TGCAGTGCTATTGTGGGGGGAGCCGTAGATACGCAGTATTTT
J gene: TRBJ2-2; CDR3 length: 16; V gene: TRBV7-8; D gene: -; clone size: few; CDR3 protein: CASSPRAGKVAGELFF; CDR3 DNA: TGTGCCAGCAGCCCAAGAGCAGGGAAGGTCGCCGGGGAGCTGTTTTTT
J gene: TRBJ2-7; CDR3 length: 14; V gene: TRBV5-1; D gene: -; clone size: -; CDR3 protein: CASSLGTGYTEQYF; CDR3 DNA: TGCGCCAGCAGCTTGGGCACAGGCTATACCGAGCAGTACTTC
J gene: TRBJ2-4; CDR3 length: 18; V gene: TRBV6-2/TRBV6-3; D gene: TRBD2; clone size: few; CDR3 protein: CASIPGLAGGIAKNIQYF; CDR3 DNA: TGTGCCAGCATACCGGGACTAGCGGGGGGAATAGCCAAAAACATTCAGTACTTC
J gene: TRBJ2-7; CDR3 length: 15; V gene: TRBV15; D gene: -; clone size: few; CDR3 protein: CATSTFRGKGYEQYF; CDR3 DNA: TGTGCCACCAGCACTTTCCGGGGTAAAGGTTACGAGCAGTACTTC
J gene: TRBJ2-7; CDR3 length: 15; V gene: TRBV28; D gene: TRBD1; clone size: -; CDR3 protein: CASSPRDRGFSEQYF; CDR3 DNA: TGTGCCAGCAGTCCCCGGGACAGGGGGTTCTCCGAGCAGTACTTC
J gene: TRBJ2-1; CDR3 length: 18; V gene: TRBV4-2; D gene: -; clone size: -; CDR3 protein: CASSQERSQTRSYNEQFF; CDR3 DNA: TGTGCCAGCAGCCAAGAACGCAGCCAAACCCGCTCCTACAATGAGCAGTTCTTC